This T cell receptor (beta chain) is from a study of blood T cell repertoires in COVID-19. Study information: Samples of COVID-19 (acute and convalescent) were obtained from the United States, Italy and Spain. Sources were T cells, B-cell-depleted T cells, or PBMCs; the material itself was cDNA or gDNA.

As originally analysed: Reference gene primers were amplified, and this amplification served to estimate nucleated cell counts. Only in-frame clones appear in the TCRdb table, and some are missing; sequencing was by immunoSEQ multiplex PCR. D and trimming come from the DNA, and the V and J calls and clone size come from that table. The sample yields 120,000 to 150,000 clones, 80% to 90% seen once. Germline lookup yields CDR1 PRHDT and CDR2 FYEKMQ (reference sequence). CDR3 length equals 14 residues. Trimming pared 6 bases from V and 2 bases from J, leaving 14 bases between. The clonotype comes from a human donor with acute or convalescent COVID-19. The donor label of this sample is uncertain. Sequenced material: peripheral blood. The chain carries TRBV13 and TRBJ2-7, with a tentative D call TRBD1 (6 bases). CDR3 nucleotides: TGTGCCAGCAGTTTTGCTGACAGGACCTACGAGCAGTACGTC. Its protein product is CASSFADRTYEQYV.